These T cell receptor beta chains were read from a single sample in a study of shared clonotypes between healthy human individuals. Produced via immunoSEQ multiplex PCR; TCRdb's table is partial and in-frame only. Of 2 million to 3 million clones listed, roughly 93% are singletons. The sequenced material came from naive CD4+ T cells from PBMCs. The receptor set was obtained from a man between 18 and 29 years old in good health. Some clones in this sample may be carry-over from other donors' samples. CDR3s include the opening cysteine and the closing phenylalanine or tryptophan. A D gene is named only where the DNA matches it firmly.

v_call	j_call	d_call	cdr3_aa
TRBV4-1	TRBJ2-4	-	CASSHMDRGRGPGKNIQYF
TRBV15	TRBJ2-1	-	CATSRDSLHEQFF
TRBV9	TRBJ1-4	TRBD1	CASSTRPQGALTATNEKLFF
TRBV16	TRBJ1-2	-	CASSQSGGYGYTF
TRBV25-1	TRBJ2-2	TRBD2	CASSLAGSNTGELFF
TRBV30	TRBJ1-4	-	CAWSRAGHEKLFF
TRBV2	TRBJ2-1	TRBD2	CASTTSGRYNEQFF
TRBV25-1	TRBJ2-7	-	CASSGAGGSTYEQYF
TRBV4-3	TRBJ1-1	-	CASSQGGAGNTEAFF
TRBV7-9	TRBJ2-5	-	CASSGETQYF
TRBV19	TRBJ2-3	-	CATRTSTDTQYF
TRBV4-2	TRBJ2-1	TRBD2	CASSQVGLAGSLYNEQFF
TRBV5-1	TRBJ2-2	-	CASSLQGGPGELFF
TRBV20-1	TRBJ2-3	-	CRRDCTDTQYF
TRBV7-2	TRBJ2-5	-	CASSLASRYQETQYF
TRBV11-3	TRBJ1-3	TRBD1	CASSSGQGALGNTIYF
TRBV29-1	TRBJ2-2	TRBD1	CSAGTGGTGELFF
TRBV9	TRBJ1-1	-	CASSAAGSPTGAFF
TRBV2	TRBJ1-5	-	CASSEAGLRNQPQHF
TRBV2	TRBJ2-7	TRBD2	CASRDLPGLAGGQYF
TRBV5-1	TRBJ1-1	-	CASSPRRAATEAFF
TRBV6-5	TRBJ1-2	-	CASSSALRGYTF